This T cell receptor beta chain was sequenced in a study of T cell responses to AZD1222 COVID-19 vaccine. Findings and limits, study-wide: A mostly white British donor set with more females was recruited, and clonal diversity was possibly underestimated. At baseline, just five to seven AZD1222 recipients tested seropositive.

A note on this clone: The antigen remains undetermined.

The method was immunoSEQ multiplex PCR; TCRdb's version includes in-frame clones alone and lacks a portion of them. The profile shows more than 150,000 clones, roughly 92% of them singletons. Specimen: peripheral blood, collected on day 0 of AZD1222 vaccination. The TCR originated in an adult in good health.

In DNA form, the CDR3 reads TGTGCCAGCAGCTTAACTGGGGAGATAACCTACAATGAGCAGTTCTTC. As protein: CASSLTGEITYNEQFF. The chain recombines TRBV7-3 with TRBJ2-1, with D perhaps matching TRBD2 (5 bases). The CDR3 has 16 residues. Per the germline V gene, CDR1 is SGHTA and CDR2 is FQGTGA. V was cut by 0 bases and J by 2 bases, with 11 bases left in between.